Below, 3 T cell receptor beta chains from the same sample are listed, as sequenced in a study of Tregs in tolerant kidney transplant recipients. The table came from immunoSEQ multiplex PCR; TCRdb's copy has only in-frame clones and leaves some out. The data contain about 240,000 clones, around 81% of them seen just once; the ten biggest clones take up less than 0.75%. Sequenced: CD4+ T cells from blood. The receptors derive from a human donor in good health.

In DNA form, the CDR3 reads TGTGCCAGCAGCGCGACCGAGAGGGGTGGCTACACCTTC. This encodes CASSATERGGYTF. The genes are TRBV14 and TRBJ1-2, with D perhaps TRBD1 (5 bases). The CDR3 has 13 residues. Germline CDR1 and CDR2: SGHDN and FVKESK. V was clipped by 5 bases and J by 7 bases, with 14 bases between them.

The chain couples TRBV6-5 to TRBJ2-3; D not resolved. Trimming shortened V by 5 bases and J by 6 bases, and 12 bases separated the two germline ends. The germline CDR1 and CDR2 sequences are MNHEY and SVGAGI. This CDR3 has 13 residues. CDR3 nucleotide sequence: TGTGCCAGCAGTCCCGCAGGATTGGATACGCAGTATTTT. Protein product: CASSPAGLDTQYF.

This sequence joins TRBV6-1 and TRBJ2-3; D gene ambiguous. Germline assignment: CDR1 MNHNS and CDR2 SASEGT. Trimming took off 5 bases at V and 2 bases at J, with 8 bases between the two ends. The length of the CDR3 is 13 residues. CDR3 in amino acids: CASSTRPTDTQYF. For the CDR3, the DNA is TGTGCCAGCAGTACCAGACCCACAGATACGCAGTATTTT.